These 26 T cell receptor beta chains came from one sample sequenced in a study of long-term antiretroviral therapy in people with HIV. The immunoSEQ assay was v3.0, run at survey level. Method: immunoSEQ multiplex PCR; TCRdb's copy keeps in-frame clones and lacks some. The data show approximately 26,000 clones, about nine tenths seen once. Sequences were derived from unsorted PBMCs, sampled 3.1 years after starting antiretroviral therapy. The origin of the receptors is a man between 18 and 35 years old with HIV.

This chain connects TRBV30 to TRBJ2-5, with 8 bases identical to TRBD1. The CDR3 runs 13 residues. Germline-derived CDR1 and CDR2 are GTSNPN and SVGIG (reference sequence). CDR3 region: CAIGQGTAETQYF. CDR3 nucleotide sequence: TGTGCGATCGGACAGGGAACGGCAGAGACCCAGTACTTC.

The gene calls are TRBV18 and TRBJ2-7; a possible D gene is TRBD1 (6 bases). Between the trimmed V and J ends, which lost 3 bases and 5 bases, there was a span of 11 bases. This CDR3 has 13 amino acids. Germline CDR1 and CDR2: KGHSH and LQKENI. The CDR3 protein is CASSPDAGDEQYF. The CDR3 nucleotides read TGTGCCAGCTCACCTGACGCAGGGGACGAGCAGTACTTC.

This clone was detected a few times. The chain carries TRBV9 and TRBJ2-7; 8 nucleotides match TRBD2. The CDR3 is 14 residues long. V was clipped by 0 bases and J by 2 bases; unmatched bases: 1. Germline V gene sequence: CDR1 SGDLS, CDR2 YYNGEE. The CDR3 DNA follows: TGTGCCAGCAGCGTAGGAGCGGGGGCCTACGAGCAGTACTTC. Translation: CASSVGAGAYEQYF.

This chain joins TRBV2 and TRBJ1-4; D unresolved. This CDR3 is 16 amino acids long. Germline V gene lookup returns CDR1 SNHLY and CDR2 FYNNEI. Trimming took 6 bases from V and 7 from J, leaving 21 bases between them. In DNA, the CDR3 is TGTGCCAGCAGCCAAGGAAACCTCCCTTGGACTGAAAAACTGTTTTTT. Amino acid sequence: CASSQGNLPWTEKLFF.

The chain combines TRBV21-1 with TRBJ1-6. TRBV21-1 is termed a pseudogene. The CDR3 length is 10 residues. The CDR3 spells CASGDSPLHF. CDR3 DNA: TGTGCCAGTGGGGACTCACCCCTCCACTTT.

The chain employs TRBV27 and TRBJ2-7; D might be TRBD1 (6 bases). Between the trimmed V and J ends, which lost 3 bases and 4 bases, there was a span of 19 bases. This CDR3 contains 16 residues. Germline V gene lookup returns CDR1 MNHEY and CDR2 SMNVEV (reference sequence). CDR3 protein: CASSFKGAGVVYEQYF. CDR3 bases: TGTGCCAGCAGTTTTAAAGGTGCAGGGGTAGTTTACGAGCAGTACTTC.

The V call is TRBV5-6, the J call TRBJ2-7, with D possibly matching TRBD1 (6 bases). The V gene's germline CDR1 is SGHDT and CDR2 YYEEEE. The CDR3 is 14 residues long. Trimming left V 2 bases short and J 6 bases short, with 15 bases between. CDR3 loop: CASSLLGKQGEQYF. For the CDR3, the DNA is TGTGCCAGCAGCTTACTCGGGAAACAGGGCGAGCAGTACTTC.

The chain has TRBV15 and TRBJ2-7, with D perhaps matching TRBD1 (5 bases). Germline lookup yields CDR1 LNHNV and CDR2 YYDKDF (reference sequence). The CDR3 loop spans 13 amino acids. V was pared by 3 bases and J by 4 bases, with 10 bases between. This CDR3 is CATSSQGWYEQYF. The CDR3 DNA is TGTGCCACCAGCAGTCAGGGCTGGTACGAGCAGTACTTC.

This clone was seen a handful of times. CDR3 loop: CASSLTFTGELFF. CDR3 nucleotides: TGTGCCAGCAGCTTAACTTTCACCGGGGAGCTGTTTTTT. This chain links TRBV11-2 with TRBJ2-2, with D unclear. CDR3 size: 13 residues. V was clipped by 2 bases and J by 4 bases, with 5 bases between them. Per the germline V gene, CDR1 is SGHAT and CDR2 is FQNNGV.

This clone was counted once. The chain is built from TRBV6-1 and TRBJ2-7; D is undetermined. V was cut by 1 base and J by 0 bases, with 10 bases left in between. This CDR3 comprises 15 residues. The germline V gene has CDR1 MNHNS and CDR2 SASEGT. The CDR3 is CASSEVRASSYEQYF. CDR3 sequence (DNA): TGTGCCAGCAGTGAAGTAAGGGCAAGCTCCTACGAGCAGTACTTC.

Comment on this clone: The germline gene is not matched at one end of the junction; a read error may be the cause. The chain couples TRBV27 to TRBJ2-3, with no clear D. Germline V lookup: CDR1 MNHEY, CDR2 SMNVEV (reference sequence). This CDR3 spans 14 amino acids. The CDR3 DNA is TGTGCCAGCAGTGTATCAGCGTTCACAGATACGCAGTATTTT. Protein: CASSVSAFTDTQYF.

The chain combines TRBV4-2 with TRBJ2-7; 7 bases line up with TRBD2. In germline, CDR1 is LGHNA, CDR2 YNFKEQ. This CDR3 spans 18 amino acids. V shed 0 bases and J 2 bases; nucleotides not matched to a gene: 13. The CDR3 nucleotides read TGTGCCAGCAGCCAAGAGGGCCCCCCGGCAGCGGGGACCTACGAGCAGTACTTC. It encodes CASSQEGPPAAGTYEQYF.

This chain links TRBV13 with TRBJ2-2; D gene uncertain. This CDR3 spans 13 amino acids. The germline V gene encodes CDR1 PRHDT and CDR2 FYEKMQ (reference sequence). With 0 bases removed from V and 6 bases from J, the gap between germline ends came to 5 bases. The CDR3: CASSLGLPGELFF. DNA of the CDR3: TGTGCCAGCAGCTTAGGCCTTCCCGGGGAGCTGTTTTTT.

This chain connects TRBV6-5 to TRBJ1-1; the match to TRBD1 covers 7 bases. In germline, CDR1 is MNHEY, CDR2 SVGAGI. This CDR3 is 11 amino acids long. V shed 6 bases, J shed 12 bases, and the junction held 7 bases outside the gene matches. CDR3 nucleotides: TGTGCCAGCAGGACAGGGAGGCAAACTTTCTTT. This codes for CASRTGRQTFF.

V gene TRBV4-3 combines with J gene TRBJ2-1; D ambiguous. The CDR3 runs 16 residues. V was shortened by 4 bases and J by 7 bases, with 20 bases between the two germline ends. Germline-derived CDR1 and CDR2 are LGHNA and YSLEER. DNA for the CDR3: TGCGCCAGCAGCCCCGGCTCGAAGATAAAGGGAAATGAGCAGTTCTTC. Translated: CASSPGSKIKGNEQFF.

This chain uses TRBV4-2 with TRBJ2-7, with D perhaps given as TRBD1 or TRBD2 (5 bases each). The CDR3 consists of 14 residues. CDR1 is LGHNA, CDR2 YNFKEQ, per germline. Trimming stripped 1 base from V and 6 bases from J, with 13 bases between. CDR3 sequence: CASSQVSGRGEQYF. For the CDR3, the DNA is TGTGCCAGCAGCCAAGTTTCGGGACGGGGCGAGCAGTACTTC.

The chain combines TRBV5-1 with TRBJ2-2; no clear D gene. This CDR3 is built from 14 residues. Germline CDR1 is SGHRS and CDR2 is YFSETQ. The V and J ends lost 0 bases and 5 bases respectively, with 8 bases between them. The CDR3 sequence: CASSLEDMTGELFF. CDR3 in DNA: TGCGCCAGCAGCTTGGAGGATATGACCGGGGAGCTGTTTTTT.

The V call is TRBV7-2, the J call TRBJ1-1; no reliable D call. The CDR3 covers 12 residues. The ends were cut back, 3 bases at V and 3 bases at J, with 5 bases in the middle. Germline-derived CDR1 and CDR2 are SGHTA and FQGNSA. The CDR3 nucleotides are TGTGCCAGCAGCTTTGTCTACACTGAAGCTTTCTTT. Its protein product is CASSFVYTEAFF.

This chain connects TRBV6-6 to TRBJ1-1, with D possibly TRBD1 on 6 matching bases. The CDR3 has 16 amino acids. Looked up from germline, CDR1 is MNHNY and CDR2 is SVGAGI (reference sequence). The V and J ends lost 4 bases and 4 bases respectively, with 19 bases between them. CDR3 protein: CASSSPLGGGITEAFF. CDR3 coding DNA: TGTGCCAGCAGTTCACCCTTAGGGGGAGGTATCACTGAAGCTTTCTTT.

This sequence joins TRBV6-1 and TRBJ1-5, with D possibly being TRBD1 (5 bases). This CDR3 has 12 residues. From germline, CDR1 is MNHNS and CDR2 SASEGT. The CDR3 region is CAAEGVGQPQHF. The CDR3 bases are TGTGCTGCGGAAGGGGTAGGTCAGCCCCAGCATTTT.

This clone occurred once. The gene calls are TRBV29-1 and TRBJ2-2; TRBD2 aligns across 7 bases. There are 15 residues in the CDR3. The V segment lost 4 bases and the J segment 9 bases; nucleotides outside the gene matches: 14. Germline V CDR1 and CDR2: SQVTM, ANQGSEA. The CDR3, as DNA: TGCAGCGTTGTGCTCAGGACTAGAGTCGGCAGGGAGCTGTTTTTT. Its translation: CSVVLRTRVGRELFF.

CDR3 sequence reads: CASSHGRGGGVEQFF. The CDR3 coding sequence is TGCGCCAGCAGCCACGGTCGGGGAGGGGGGGTTGAGCAGTTCTTC. The chain joins TRBV4-1 to TRBJ2-1; D is possibly TRBD2 (7 bases). CDR3 length: 15 amino acids. Germline V gives CDR1 MGHRA, CDR2 YSYEKL. With 3 bases removed from V and 9 bases from J, the gap between germline ends came to 18 bases.

This clone has just a few counts. The chain links TRBV20-1 to TRBJ2-7; a weak D match, TRBD1 (6 bases). The CDR3 runs 11 residues. V lost 6 bases and J 7 bases, leaving 13 bases between the germline ends. Germline V gene sequence: CDR1 DFQATT, CDR2 SNEGSKA (reference sequence). The CDR3 here is CSATQGGEQYF. The CDR3 DNA sequence: TGCAGTGCAACACAGGGCGGTGAGCAGTACTTC.

This clone was counted a single time. The gene calls are TRBV15 and TRBJ1-2; D is perhaps TRBD1 (6 bases). The CDR3 runs 15 residues. The V and J ends lost 6 bases and 0 bases respectively, with 14 bases between them. The germline V gene encodes CDR1 LNHNV and CDR2 YYDKDF (reference sequence). The CDR3 reads CATSQRGVANYGYTF. The CDR3 DNA is TGTGCCACCAGTCAAAGGGGGGTTGCTAACTATGGCTACACCTTC.

The V call is TRBV5-1, the J call TRBJ1-2; 8 bases agree with TRBD1. CDR3 size: 15 residues. V lost 4 bases and J lost 0; bases outside the gene matches: 5. The germline V gene encodes CDR1 SGHRS and CDR2 YFSETQ. The CDR3 loop is CASSPTGATNYGYTF. Written as DNA, the CDR3 is TGCGCCAGCAGCCCGACAGGGGCGACTAACTATGGCTACACCTTC.

The V call is TRBV5-6, the J call TRBJ2-1; TRBD2 matches at 9 bases. Germline V CDR1 and CDR2: SGHDT, YYEEEE. There are 15 residues in the CDR3. The J segment lost 10 bases and the V segment lost 4 bases, leaving 12 bases of the junction unmatched. The CDR3 DNA is TGTGCCAGCAGCCTCCATTTAGCGGGAGATGGGGAGCAGTTCTTC. Translated: CASSLHLAGDGEQFF.